The 22 T cell receptor beta chains below come from one sample, sequenced in a study of spatial heterogeneity in lung cancer. Study-wide results and limits: The study found that expanded intratumoral alpha and beta TCR counts tracked tumor mutation counts.

The sample's time point: sample taken at primary tumor resection. TCRdb passed the 5' RACE reads through MiXCR, listing each CDR3 protein once. The sample lists around 16,000 distinct CDR3 sequences, approximately 7% occurring once. The antigens these receptors bind are not known. The material was lung tumor tissue, obtained at surgery. These receptor sequences come from a female donor with early-stage non-small cell lung cancer.

Of note for this clonotype: This beta chain slipped into a library made for alpha chains as a stray read, so its size is not meaningful. This chain uses TRBV18 with TRBJ2-3; a weak D match, TRBD1 (5 bases). The V end lost 3 bases, the J end lost 2 bases, and 15 bases lay between the germline ends. Germline V gives CDR1 KGHSH, CDR2 LQKENI. This CDR3 has 16 residues. The CDR3 is CASSPVLDRLTDTQYF. CDR3 bases: TGTGCCAGCTCACCGGTCTTAGACAGACTCACAGATACGCAGTATTTT.

Many counts were recorded for this clonotype. Because this beta chain is a stray read in a library intended to capture alpha chains, its abundance should not be given much weight. The rearrangement uses TRBV6-1 and TRBJ2-5; D might be TRBD1 (6 bases). Germline CDR1 reads MNHNS; CDR2 reads SASEGT. V lost 7 bases and J 5 bases, leaving 14 bases between the germline ends. CDR3 size: 13 residues. The DNA for the CDR3 is TGTGCCAGCATTAGGGGGATGGGGGAGACCCAGTACTTC. Its translation: CASIRGMGETQYF.

This clonotype was detected ten times or more. A library prepared for alpha chains yielded this beta chain as an off-target read; its size is of little meaning. The V and J genes are TRBV12-3 or TRBV12-4 and TRBJ2-3; D is undetermined. Trimming took off 5 bases at V and 0 bases at J, with 9 bases between the two ends. The CDR3 consists of 14 residues. The CDR3: CASSPAASTDTQYF. The CDR3 DNA reads TGTGCCAGCAGTCCCGCCGCTAGCACAGATACGCAGTATTTT.

This clonotype has at least ten counts. This beta chain was picked up by a library intended for alpha chains and is off target, so its count carries little meaning. The chain recombines TRBV18 with TRBJ1-1, with 7 bases fitting TRBD1. The germline gives CDR1 KGHSH, CDR2 LQKENI. With 3 bases clipped from V and 0 bases from J, the junction kept 4 bases outside the gene matches. CDR3 length: 15 residues. The CDR3 DNA reads TGTGCCAGCTCACCCCCGGGACAGCTGAACACTGAAGCTTTCTTT. Encoded protein: CASSPPGQLNTEAFF.

This clonotype was observed a handful of times. The library was designed around alpha chains, so this beta chain is a stray read whose abundance carries little weight. The CDR3 protein is CASWSASGAWGIQYF. CDR3 bases: TGCGCCAGCTGGAGCGCTAGCGGGGCCTGGGGGATTCAGTACTTC. The V gene is TRBV10-1, the J gene TRBJ2-4; TRBD2 matches at 9 bases. V dropped 8 bases and J dropped 10; count of bases not matched to a gene: 15. CDR1 is WNHNN and CDR2 is SYGVQD in the germline V gene (reference sequence). The CDR3 runs to 15 residues.

This clonotype has at least ten counts. The library was designed around alpha chains, so this beta chain is a stray read whose abundance carries little weight. V usage is TRBV10-1 and J usage is TRBJ2-3, with D tentatively TRBD1 (6 bases). Trimming pared 4 bases from V and 4 bases from J, leaving 6 bases between. The CDR3 loop spans 12 amino acids. Germline lookup yields CDR1 WNHNN and CDR2 SYGVQD (reference sequence). The DNA of the CDR3 is TGCGCCAGCAGTGCAGGGGCAGATACGCAGTATTTT. This sequence encodes CASSAGADTQYF.

This clonotype has ten or more counts. Within a library made for alpha chains, this beta chain is off target, and its count is uninformative. The gene calls are TRBV5-4 and TRBJ1-1; the D gene is possibly TRBD1 (5 bases). CDR1 is SGHNT, CDR2 YYREEE, per germline (reference sequence). Trimming left V 3 bases short and J 6 bases short, with 18 bases between. This CDR3 contains 15 residues. The CDR3 loop reads CASSSASQGLAEAFF. The CDR3, as DNA: TGTGCCAGCAGCTCCGCCTCCCAGGGTTTGGCTGAAGCTTTCTTT.

This clonotype was seen ten or more times. The library was prepared for alpha chains; this beta chain is a stray read, so its frequency means little. The rearrangement links TRBV24-1 to TRBJ2-7; TRBD2 matches at 8 bases. The trim removed 3 bases at V and 13 bases at J, leaving 10 bases unmatched. This CDR3 contains 13 residues. Germline CDR1 reads KGHDR; CDR2 reads SFDVKD. The CDR3 DNA is TGTGCCACCAGTGATCGAGTAGCGGGAACTACCTACTTC. It translates to CATSDRVAGTTYF.

Notes on this clonotype: A library made for alpha chains picked up this beta chain off target, so its size means little. This chain links TRBV2 with TRBJ2-3; 7 bases map to TRBD1. CDR1 SNHLY and CDR2 FYNNEI come from the germline V gene. This CDR3 has 15 residues. J gave up 2 bases and V 7 bases, and 9 bases lay outside the gene matches. CDR3 sequence reads: CASIEGAHPTDTQYF. Here the CDR3 DNA reads TGTGCCAGCATAGAGGGGGCGCACCCCACAGATACGCAGTATTTT.

This clonotype has a count of ten or more. The size of this beta chain means little, since it is a stray read in a library made for alpha chains. The chain carries TRBV27 and TRBJ2-7; possible D gene TRBD2, 7 bases. This CDR3 contains 13 residues. The germline V and J ends were trimmed by 7 bases and 9 bases, with 19 bases remaining between them. Germline CDR1 and CDR2: MNHEY and SMNVEV (reference sequence). CDR3 sequence (DNA): TGTGCCAGCAACGCTTACAGGGAGGGAAGGCAGTACTTC. This codes for CASNAYREGRQYF.

This clonotype was detected ten times or more. Because this beta chain is a stray read in a library intended to capture alpha chains, its abundance should not be given much weight. The chain combines TRBV11-2 with TRBJ1-1; D gene unclear. CDR1 and CDR2 from the germline V gene are SGHAT and FQNNGV. The ends were cut back, 4 bases at V and 3 bases at J, with 12 bases in the middle. The CDR3 covers 14 residues. The CDR3 DNA reads TGTGCCAGCAGCTCCGGGCTGGGGTACACTGAAGCTTTCTTT. This translates into CASSSGLGYTEAFF.

At least ten counts were recorded for this clonotype. The library was prepared for alpha chains; this beta chain is a stray read, so its frequency means little. This chain uses TRBV7-2 with TRBJ1-5, with D tentatively TRBD1 (6 bases). The length of the CDR3 is 13 residues. Germline V gives CDR1 SGHTA, CDR2 FQGNSA. V gave up 5 bases and J gave up 4 bases, with 9 bases separating them. The chain's CDR3 is CASSHGQNQPQHF. Here the CDR3 DNA reads TGTGCCAGCAGCCACGGACAGAATCAGCCCCAGCATTTT.

Comments on this clonotype: This beta chain was picked up by a library intended for alpha chains and is off target, so its count carries little meaning. The rearrangement uses TRBV7-9 and TRBJ2-5; maybe TRBD1 (6 bases). The V and J ends lost 2 bases and 5 bases respectively, with 15 bases between them. This CDR3 has 15 residues. The germline V gene encodes CDR1 SEHNR and CDR2 FQNEAQ (reference sequence). The CDR3 loop reads CASSLSSSQGETQYF. DNA for the CDR3: TGTGCCAGCAGCTTATCTTCTTCGCAGGGGGAGACCCAGTACTTC.

This clonotype was recorded many times. Found in a library prepared for alpha chains, this beta chain is an off-target read, and its abundance has little meaning. The chain recombines TRBV11-1 with TRBJ1-1; D not certain. Trimming took 5 bases from V and 2 from J, leaving 6 bases between them. Looked up from germline, CDR1 is SGHAT and CDR2 is FQDESV (reference sequence). CDR3 length: 12 amino acids. The CDR3, as DNA: TGTGCCAGCAGCCATGTTAACACTGAAGCTTTCTTT. Its protein product is CASSHVNTEAFF.

This clonotype was counted at least ten times. The library was designed around alpha chains, so this beta chain is a stray read whose abundance carries little weight. The chain joins TRBV2 to TRBJ1-1; the D is unclear. CDR1 is SNHLY and CDR2 is FYNNEI in the germline V gene. This CDR3 region has 11 residues. The germline V and J ends were trimmed by 7 bases and 0 bases, with 3 bases remaining between them. CDR3 loop: CASTVNTEAFF. As DNA, the CDR3 is TGTGCCAGCACAGTGAACACTGAAGCTTTCTTT.

In this sample, this clonotype turned up a few times. This beta chain came through as a stray read in a library set up for alpha chains, and its size says little. The chain joins TRBV20-1 to TRBJ2-4, with D tentatively TRBD2 (5 bases). Trimming stripped 3 bases from V and 10 bases from J, with 22 bases between. In germline, CDR1 is DFQATT, CDR2 SNEGSKA (reference sequence). The CDR3 is 15 residues long. The CDR3 DNA is TGCAGTGCTAGTAATCCCACGGCCGATCGGAGGATTCAGTACTTC. This gives the protein CSASNPTADRRIQYF.

This clonotype showed up many times. Since the library was made to target alpha chains, this beta chain is a stray read and its abundance is not meaningful. The rearrangement links TRBV12-3 or TRBV12-4 to TRBJ1-4; TRBD1 is a possible D gene (5 bases). The CDR3 sequence is 14 residues long. V lost 6 bases and J 8 bases, leaving 16 bases between the germline ends. The CDR3 here is CASSTGAPPEKLFF. The CDR3 DNA sequence: TGTGCCAGCAGCACCGGGGCACCGCCGGAAAAACTGTTTTTT.

This clonotype was found many times. This beta chain is off target for a library built for alpha chains, so its abundance means little. The chain is built from TRBV24-1 and TRBJ2-2, with 8 positions matching TRBD2. This CDR3 region has 16 residues. Germline loops: CDR1 KGHDR, CDR2 SFDVKD. With 0 bases clipped from V and 4 bases from J, the junction kept 3 bases outside the gene matches. CDR3 bases: TGTGCCACCAGTGATTTGCGGGGGGGTGGCACCGGGGAGCTGTTTTTT. The encoded protein is CATSDLRGGGTGELFF.

This clonotype was observed at least ten times. Since it is a stray read in a library aimed at alpha chains, this beta chain has a size that is not meaningful. This chain connects TRBV20-1 to TRBJ2-1; 8 nucleotides match TRBD2. CDR3 length: 11 amino acids. The V gene end was trimmed by 6 bases and the J gene end by 14 bases; junction bases not matched to a gene: 9. Germline CDR1 is DFQATT and CDR2 is SNEGSKA (reference sequence). The CDR3: CSALTGTRKFF. DNA of the CDR3: TGCAGTGCGCTTACCGGGACTAGGAAGTTCTTC.

This clonotype was seen ten or more times. This beta chain is a stray read from a library made for alpha chains; its abundance is not meaningful. The chain employs TRBV10-3 and TRBJ2-1; 12 bases agree with TRBD2. Per the germline V gene, CDR1 is ENHRY and CDR2 is SYGVKD. The CDR3 runs 16 residues. The J segment lost 7 bases and the V segment lost 10 bases, leaving 14 bases of the junction unmatched. The chain's CDR3 is CATLPPTSGGGNEQFF. In DNA, the CDR3 is TGTGCCACCTTGCCACCGACTAGCGGGGGAGGGAATGAGCAGTTCTTC.

Details on this clonotype: Since the library was made to target alpha chains, this beta chain is a stray read and its abundance is not meaningful. This chain uses TRBV12-3 or TRBV12-4 with TRBJ2-5, with 8 positions matching TRBD1. V lost 6 bases to trimming and J lost 7 bases; unmatched junction nucleotides: 10. The CDR3 has 14 amino acids. The CDR3 DNA sequence: TGTGCCAGCAGGGACCGACAGGGGTGGGGGACCCAGTACTTC. This codes for CASRDRQGWGTQYF.

This clonotype was seen a few times. The library was built for alpha chains, so this beta chain is an off-target read and its size means little. The gene calls are TRBV5-6 and TRBJ1-2; D remains unclear. Germline loops: CDR1 SGHDT, CDR2 YYEEEE. With 3 bases removed from V and 5 bases from J, the gap between germline ends came to 14 bases. The CDR3 consists of 14 residues. The CDR3 here is CASSSPDSVYGYTF. The CDR3 DNA reads TGTGCCAGCAGCTCCCCGGATTCTGTGTATGGCTACACCTTC.